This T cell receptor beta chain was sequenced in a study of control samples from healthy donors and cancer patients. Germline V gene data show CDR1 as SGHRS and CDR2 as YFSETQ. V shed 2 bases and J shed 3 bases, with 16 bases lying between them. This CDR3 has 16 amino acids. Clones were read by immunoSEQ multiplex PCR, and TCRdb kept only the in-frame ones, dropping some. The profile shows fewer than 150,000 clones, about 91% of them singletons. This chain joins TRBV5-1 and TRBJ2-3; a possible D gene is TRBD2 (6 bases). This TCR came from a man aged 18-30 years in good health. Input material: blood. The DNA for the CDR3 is TGCGCCAGCAGCTTCCTTGCGGGGCTAGAAACAGATACGCAGTATTTT. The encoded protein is CASSFLAGLETDTQYF.